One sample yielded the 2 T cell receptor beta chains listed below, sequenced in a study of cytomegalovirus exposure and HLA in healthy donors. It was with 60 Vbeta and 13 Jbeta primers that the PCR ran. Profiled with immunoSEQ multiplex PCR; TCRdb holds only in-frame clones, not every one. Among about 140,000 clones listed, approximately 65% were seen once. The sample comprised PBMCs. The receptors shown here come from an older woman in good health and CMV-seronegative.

The CDR3 bases are TGTGCCAGCAGCTTTCGAGCGGGAGTGAGTTCGAATGAGCAGTTCTTC. This encodes CASSFRAGVSSNEQFF. The chain has TRBV7-2 and TRBJ2-1; TRBD2 matches at 8 bases. Trimming at V came to 3 bases and at J to 7 bases, leaving 11 bases not matched to a gene. This CDR3 spans 16 amino acids. Germline V CDR1 and CDR2: SGHTA, FQGNSA.

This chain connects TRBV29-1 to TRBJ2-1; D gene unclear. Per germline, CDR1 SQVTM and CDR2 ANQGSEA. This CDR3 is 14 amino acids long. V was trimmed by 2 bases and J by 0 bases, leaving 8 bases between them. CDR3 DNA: TGCAGCGTTGAACAGGCGAGCTCCTACAATGAGCAGTTCTTC. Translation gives CSVEQASSYNEQFF.